A single sample is the source of the 19 T cell receptor beta chains below, sequenced in a study of T-cell memory formation after mild COVID-19. Via MiXCR, TCRdb re-called the 5' RACE reads, giving one row per CDR3 protein. The sample lists hundreds of thousands of distinct CDR3 sequences; roughly a fifth were seen once. The sequenced sample consisted of PBMCs or a T cell subset sorted from them (not recorded which). These receptors originate from a man aged 18 to 29 who had mild COVID-19 (a few samples of this study predate the infection). Cell type and time point are not known.

This chain joins TRBV4-3 and TRBJ1-2; D is perhaps TRBD1 (5 bases). The CDR3 spans 19 residues. The V gene's germline CDR1 is LGHNA and CDR2 YSLEER. Trimming shortened V by 0 bases and J by 2 bases, and 22 bases separated the two germline ends. In DNA, the CDR3 is TGCGCCAGCAGCCAAGATCCGTTCTTGGGTGGAGGGGTAAACTATGGCTACACCTTC. Translated: CASSQDPFLGGGVNYGYTF.

V usage is TRBV6-4 and J usage is TRBJ2-3; TRBD1 is a possible D gene (6 bases). Germline V CDR1 and CDR2: MRHNA, SNTAGT. CDR3 length: 13 residues. With 4 bases removed from V and 6 bases from J, the gap between germline ends came to 11 bases. Here the CDR3 reads CASSVQGGDTQYF. The CDR3 DNA follows: TGTGCCAGCAGTGTACAGGGTGGGGATACGCAGTATTTT.

The chain carries TRBV18 and TRBJ2-7; D might be TRBD1 (6 bases). V shed 1 base and J shed 3 bases, with 13 bases lying between them. The CDR3 is 15 amino acids. The V gene's germline CDR1 is KGHSH and CDR2 LQKENI. CDR3 loop: CASSPQPGAYYEQYF. The CDR3 DNA follows: TGTGCCAGCTCACCACAACCAGGGGCCTACTACGAGCAGTACTTC.

The chain couples TRBV6-4 to TRBJ2-4, with 14 bases that match TRBD2. Germline V CDR1 and CDR2: MRHNA, SNTAGT. Trimming took 0 bases from V and 9 from J; bases not matched to a gene: 1. The CDR3 is 15 residues long. CDR3 region: CASSDSTSGGAIQYF. The DNA for the CDR3 is TGTGCCAGCAGTGACTCGACTAGCGGGGGGGCCATTCAGTACTTC.

This clonotype was recorded at least ten times. This rearrangement joins TRBV6-4 to TRBJ2-3, with TRBD2 matching 10 bases. In germline, CDR1 is MRHNA, CDR2 SNTAGT. This CDR3 has 15 amino acids. V was clipped by 4 bases and J by 1 base; unmatched bases: 2. The CDR3 nucleotides are TGTGCCAGCAGTGCAACTAGCGGGGGCACAGATACGCAGTATTTT. It yields the protein CASSATSGGTDTQYF.

This chain connects TRBV18 to TRBJ2-7, with 8 bases lining up with TRBD1. The CDR3 sequence is 14 residues long. CDR1 is KGHSH, CDR2 LQKENI, per germline. V was pared by 4 bases and J by 3 bases, with 5 bases of the junction left unmatched. CDR3 in DNA: TGTGCCAGCTCACTCAGGGGGCAGGACTACGAGCAGTACGTC. Its translation: CASSLRGQDYEQYV.

This clonotype has a handful of counts. The rearrangement links TRBV5-6 to TRBJ1-1, with unresolved D. Between the trimmed V and J ends, which lost 0 bases and 4 bases, there was a span of 16 bases. There are 16 residues in the CDR3. CDR1 is SGHDT and CDR2 is YYEEEE in the germline V gene. The CDR3 DNA follows: TGTGCCAGCAGCTTGGCCCGTGACGGCTTTGGCACTGAAGCTTTCTTT. Its translation: CASSLARDGFGTEAFF.

The chain employs TRBV7-2 and TRBJ2-3; weak D call: TRBD1 (6 bases). V dropped 1 base and J dropped 7 bases, with 12 bases sitting between them. CDR1 is SGHTA and CDR2 is FQGNSA in the germline V gene. This CDR3 has 14 amino acids. The CDR3 is CASSLGGLAYTQYF. The CDR3 DNA reads TGTGCCAGCAGCTTAGGGGGGCTGGCGTATACGCAGTATTTT.

The chain combines TRBV6-5 with TRBJ1-3; D unresolved. Germline V CDR1 and CDR2: MNHEY, SVGAGI. The CDR3 contains 15 residues. The V end lost 6 bases, the J end lost 0 bases, and 12 bases lay between the germline ends. The CDR3 loop reads CASSQSINSGNTIYF. The CDR3 coding sequence is TGTGCCAGCAGCCAGTCAATTAACTCTGGAAACACCATATATTTT.

This clonotype was detected a few times. The V and J genes are TRBV7-8 and TRBJ2-5; D gene ambiguous. Germline CDR1 reads SGHVS; CDR2 reads FQNEAQ. The CDR3 length is 13 residues. Trimming stripped 1 base from V and 5 bases from J, with 8 bases between. The CDR3 sequence: CASSLGRRETQYF. The DNA for the CDR3 is TGTGCCAGCAGCTTAGGTCGTAGGGAGACCCAGTACTTC. Using reference TRBV7-8 and TRBJ2-5 for the parts outside the CDR3, the full variable domain is GAGVSQSPRYKVAKRGQDVALRCDPISGHVSLFWYQQALGQGPEFLTYFQNEAQLDKSGLPSDRFFAERPEGSVSTLKIQRTQQEDSAVYLCASSLGRRETQYFGPGTRLLVL.

The V and J genes are TRBV20-1 and TRBJ2-3; no clear D. Per germline, CDR1 DFQATT and CDR2 SNEGSKA (reference sequence). V was pared by 4 bases and J by 2 bases, with 13 bases between. CDR3 length equals 14 residues. As DNA, the CDR3 is TGCAGTGCTATGGTGGGCCGCTTCACAGATACGCAGTATTTT. Protein sequence: CSAMVGRFTDTQYF.

This clonotype was detected a few times. The genes are TRBV7-9 and TRBJ1-6; perhaps TRBD1 as D (6 bases). Trimming removed 1 base from V and 7 bases from J, with 14 bases in between. CDR3 length equals 16 residues. Germline CDR1 and CDR2: SEHNR and FQNEAQ (reference sequence). In nucleotides, the CDR3 is TGTGCCAGCAGCTTAGGGGCAGGGGCCAAGAATTCACCCCTCCACTTT. It codes for CASSLGAGAKNSPLHF.

This chain uses TRBV3-1 with TRBJ1-1; 8 positions agree with TRBD1. The trim removed 3 bases at V and 11 bases at J, leaving 11 bases unmatched. The CDR3 length is 14 residues. Germline lookup yields CDR1 LGHDT and CDR2 YNNKEL (reference sequence). Here the CDR3 reads CASSHGQGRFTAFF. For the CDR3, the DNA is TGTGCCAGCAGCCACGGACAGGGACGATTTACGGCTTTCTTT.

The chain has TRBV12-3 or TRBV12-4 and TRBJ2-3, with 9 bases lining up with TRBD1. CDR3 length: 20 amino acids. V was clipped by 7 bases and J by 4 bases; unmatched bases: 24. The CDR3 spells CASTPQVGQGASLGPDTQYF. The CDR3 coding sequence is TGTGCCAGCACCCCCCAGGTGGGACAGGGAGCTAGCTTGGGGCCAGATACGCAGTATTTT.

The sample holds a few counts of this clonotype. This sequence joins TRBV4-3 and TRBJ2-5; D not resolved. This CDR3 spans 14 amino acids. Germline V gene data show CDR1 as LGHNA and CDR2 as YSLEER. Trimming cost V 6 bases and J 1 base, with 12 bases left between them. CDR3 protein: CASSLNTAQETQYF. In DNA, the CDR3 is TGCGCCAGCAGTCTAAACACTGCCCAAGAGACCCAGTACTTC.

The chain links TRBV12-3 or TRBV12-4 to TRBJ1-5; TRBD1 is a possible D gene (5 bases). CDR3 length: 13 amino acids. V was trimmed by 6 bases and J by 5 bases, leaving 11 bases between them. CDR3 nucleotides: TGTGCCAGCAGGAGAGACAGAGATCAGCCCCAGCATTTT. Translation: CASRRDRDQPQHF.

This chain connects TRBV6-2 or TRBV6-3 to TRBJ1-1, with D tentatively TRBD1 (5 bases). Germline V lookup: CDR1 MNHEY, CDR2 SVGEGT. The CDR3 has 14 residues. The ends were cut back, 7 bases at V and 2 bases at J, with 14 bases in the middle. The CDR3: CASKVGRANTEAFF. DNA of the CDR3: TGTGCCAGCAAGGTTGGCAGGGCTAACACTGAAGCTTTCTTT.

This clonotype was seen a handful of times. The V gene is TRBV4-1, the J gene TRBJ1-3; D is possibly TRBD1 (6 bases). Germline V CDR1 and CDR2: MGHRA, YSYEKL. CDR3 size: 16 residues. Between the trimmed V and J ends, which lost 0 bases and 0 bases, there was a span of 9 bases. The CDR3 loop is CASSQEGGGSGNTIYF. The CDR3 nucleotides are TGCGCCAGCAGCCAAGAAGGAGGGGGCTCTGGAAACACCATATATTTT.

This clonotype was picked up a small number of times. V usage is TRBV5-6 and J usage is TRBJ2-7; TRBD1 matches at 9 bases. The germline CDR1 and CDR2 sequences are SGHDT and YYEEEE. The CDR3 has 14 amino acids. V lost 0 bases to trimming and J lost 3 bases; unmatched junction nucleotides: 1. CDR3 region: CASSLAGQGYEQYV. In DNA, the CDR3 is TGTGCCAGCAGCTTGGCGGGACAGGGCTACGAGCAGTACGTC.